There are many counts of the clone carrying this T cell receptor (beta chain). The data originate from a study of blood T cells in healthy people across ages. A sample-barcoded 5' primer and a J-beta primer mix were used in a second PCR of roughly 7 to 12 cycles. Via MiXCR, TCRdb re-called the 5' RACE reads, giving one row per CDR3 protein. This table has approximately 810,000 distinct CDR3 sequences, roughly 26% appearing once. Looked up from germline, CDR1 is MGHDK and CDR2 is SYGVNS. This CDR3 is built from 15 residues. The V and J ends lost 6 bases and 0 bases, in that order; junction bases with no gene match: 6.

This TCR derives from an elderly woman in good health. The rearrangement links TRBV25-1 to TRBJ1-2; 8 nucleotides match TRBD1. The source material was blood. CDR3 in amino acids: CASSDRTGPNYGYTF. Here the CDR3 DNA reads TGTGCCAGCAGCGATCGGACAGGGCCTAACTATGGCTACACCTTC.